These T cell receptor beta chains were read from a single sample in a study of shared clonotypes between healthy human individuals. Sequencing used immunoSEQ multiplex PCR; TCRdb keeps in-frame clones, though not all of them. The sample shows some 2,500,000 clones, 85% to 95% of them seen only once. Sequenced material: naive CD4+ T cells from PBMCs. These receptors all come from a man aged 18 to 30 in good health. Some clones in this sample may be carry-over from other donors' samples. CDR3s include the opening cysteine and the closing phenylalanine or tryptophan. The order of the fields is J gene, V gene, clone size, D gene, CDR3 protein, CDR3 DNA. The D gene is left open where the match is weak. Clone size appears in some rows only: once, few, many, or a class for an expanded clone.

>TRBJ2-5|TRBV12-5|-|-
CASGRGGSQYF
TGTGCTAGTGGCCGGGGCGGATCCCAGTACTTC
>TRBJ1-4|TRBV10-3|-|-
CAIRSGTDNEKLFF
TGTGCCATCAGGTCCGGGACCGATAATGAAAAACTGTTTTTT
>TRBJ2-6|TRBV11-2|-|TRBD1
CASSLTGPRHVLTF
TGTGCCAGCAGCCTGACAGGGCCGAGGCACGTCCTGACTTTC
>TRBJ2-3|TRBV6-1|-|TRBD2
CASREREGSTDTQYF
TGTGCCAGCAGAGAGCGGGAAGGGAGCACAGATACGCAGTATTTT
>TRBJ2-7|TRBV19|once|-
CASSINRDMRGGEQYF
TGTGCCAGTAGTATTAACAGGGACATGCGTGGCGGCGAGCAGTACTTC
>TRBJ2-5|TRBV28|-|TRBD2
CASSPSGGRKETQYF
TGTGCCAGCAGTCCCAGTGGCGGGAGGAAAGAGACCCAGTACTTC
>TRBJ2-1|TRBV11-2|-|TRBD1
CASSLDPQGAVNEQFF
TGTGCCAGCAGCTTAGATCCACAGGGGGCGGTCAATGAGCAGTTCTTC
>TRBJ2-7|TRBV30|-|-
CAWSVQRIYEQYF
TGTGCCTGGAGTGTACAGCGGATCTACGAGCAGTACTTC
>TRBJ2-2|TRBV27|-|-
CASRRGWSGELFF
TGTGCCAGCAGACGAGGTTGGTCCGGGGAGCTGTTTTTT
>TRBJ1-1|TRBV10-3|-|-
CAISDQANTEAFF
TGTGCCATCAGTGACCAAGCGAACACTGAAGCTTTCTTT
>TRBJ1-5|TRBV30|few|-
CAWSVLEGNQPQHF
TGTGCCTGGAGTGTACTGGAGGGTAATCAGCCCCAGCATTTT